The T cell receptor (beta chain) under discussion was sequenced for a study of Graves' ophthalmopathy and Graves' hyperthyroidism. This CDR3 is built from 16 residues. CDR1 and CDR2 (germline): MNHEY, SMNVEV (reference sequence). Findings and limits, study-wide: Its predictions of ophthalmopathy progression gave the model 55% to 71% sensitivity and 72% to 80% specificity.

As the template, RNA transcripts were used to amplify TCR beta CDR3 regions. The first round was an RT-PCR with HTBI primers, and the second round was a multiplex PCR. One entry per CDR3 protein, called by TCRdb with MiXCR from the multiplex PCR reads. The data show about 370,000 distinct CDR3 sequences, with roughly 17% seen just once and 2.4% held by the top ten. Regarding this clonotype: Its target is not known. Possible read error: a much larger clone is one base away.

This sequence originates from an adult woman with stable Graves' hyperthyroidism. The sequenced sample consisted of peripheral blood. This chain uses TRBV27 with TRBJ2-7, with TRBD1 as a possible D gene (6 bases). The CDR3 region is CASSLLVSGAGYEQCF. Written as DNA, the CDR3 is TGTGCCAGCAGTTTATTGGTGTCAGGGGCAGGCTACGAGCAGTGCTTC.